The entry below gives a single T cell receptor (beta chain) sequence along with its context. The data belong to a study of T-cell reconstitution after alpha-beta-depleted transplantation in children. It was with unique molecular identifiers that the TCRbeta library was prepared. TCRdb redid the calling of the PCR reads with MiXCR, one entry per CDR3 protein. The repertoire consists of more than 450,000 distinct CDR3 sequences, with roughly 18% occurring once and the leading ten covering about 3.1%. The TCR comes from a human donor who donated a stem cell graft to a child with acute lymphoblastic leukemia. The specimen was PBMCs from the stem cell graft donor, collected from the stem cell graft.

DNA of the CDR3: TGTGCCAGCAGCTTGGATTTGTGGGGGAGGGGGAACACTGAAGCTTTCTTT. Amino acids: CASSLDLWGRGNTEAFF. This chain links TRBV5-6 with TRBJ1-1; tentative D call: TRBD1 (5 bases). With 0 bases removed from V and 1 base from J, the gap between germline ends came to 16 bases. CDR1 and CDR2 from the germline V gene are SGHDT and YYEEEE. The CDR3 spans 17 residues.